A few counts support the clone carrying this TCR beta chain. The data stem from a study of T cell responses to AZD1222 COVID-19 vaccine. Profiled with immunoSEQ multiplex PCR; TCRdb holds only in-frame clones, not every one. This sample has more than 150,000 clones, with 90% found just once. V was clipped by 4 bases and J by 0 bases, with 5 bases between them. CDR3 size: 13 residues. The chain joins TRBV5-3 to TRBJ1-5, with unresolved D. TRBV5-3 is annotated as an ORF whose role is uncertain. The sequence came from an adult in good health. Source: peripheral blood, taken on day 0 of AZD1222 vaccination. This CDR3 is CARSVNSNQPQHF. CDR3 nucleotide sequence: TGTGCCAGAAGCGTCAATAGCAATCAGCCCCAGCATTTT.